The clone carrying this TCR beta chain was observed many times. No DNA is shown, since the ends of the CDR3 on it are uncertain; the CDR3 is the one TCRdb lists. The data derive from a study of neurological immune-mediated disorders. As for the cDNA, it was generated by 5'RACE with 10-nucleotide random UMIs. TCRdb re-called the 5' RACE reads with MiXCR, one entry per CDR3 protein. The sample holds over 70,000 distinct CDR3 sequences, about a tenth seen once. The time point here: longitudinal time-point 1 (baseline). Blood bank volunteers in Maryland, USA, served as healthy controls. Where libraries were unsorted, they were derived from 2 million PBMCs stored at -80 degrees C. The CDR3 adds up to 15 amino acids, both ends counted. The V gene's germline CDR1 is MDHEN and CDR2 SYDVKM.

The clonotype was recovered from a man aged 25-45 years in good health. The sample comprised PBMCs. The chain uses TRBV28 and TRBJ2-7; the table's D gene call, TRBD1, was not cross checked with the DNA. The CDR3 here is CASSSSWAETYEQYF.